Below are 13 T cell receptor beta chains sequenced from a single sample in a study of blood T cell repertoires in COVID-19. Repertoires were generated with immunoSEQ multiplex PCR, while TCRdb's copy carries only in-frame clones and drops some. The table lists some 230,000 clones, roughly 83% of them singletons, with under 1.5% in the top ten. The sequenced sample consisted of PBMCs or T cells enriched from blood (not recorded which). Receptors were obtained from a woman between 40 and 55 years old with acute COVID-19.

The CDR3, as DNA: TGTGCCAGCAGTTACAATCTTGTGAACACTGAAGCTTTCTTT. Translation: CASSYNLVNTEAFF. V and J are TRBV6-5 and TRBJ1-1; D unresolved. With 2 bases removed from V and 0 bases from J, the gap between germline ends came to 7 bases. This CDR3 region has 14 residues. CDR1 is MNHEY, CDR2 SVGAGI, per germline.

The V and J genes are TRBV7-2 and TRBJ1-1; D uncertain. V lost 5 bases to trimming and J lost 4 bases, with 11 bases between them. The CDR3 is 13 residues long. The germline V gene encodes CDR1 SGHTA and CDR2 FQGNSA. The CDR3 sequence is CASSPLEGTEAFF. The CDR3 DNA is TGTGCCAGCAGCCCGCTGGAGGGCACTGAAGCTTTCTTT. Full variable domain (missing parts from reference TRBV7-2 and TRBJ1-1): GAGVSQSPSNKVTEKGKDVELRCDPISGHTALYWYRQSLGQGLEFLIYFQGNSAPDKSGLPSDRFSAERTGGSVSTLTIQRTQQEDSAVYLCASSPLEGTEAFFGQGTRLTVV.

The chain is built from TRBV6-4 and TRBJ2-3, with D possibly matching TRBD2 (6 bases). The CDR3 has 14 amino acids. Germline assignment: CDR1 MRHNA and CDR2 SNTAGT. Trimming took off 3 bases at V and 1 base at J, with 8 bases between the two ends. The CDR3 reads CASSEGGGTDTQYF. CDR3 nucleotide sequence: TGTGCCAGCAGTGAAGGCGGGGGCACAGATACGCAGTATTTT.

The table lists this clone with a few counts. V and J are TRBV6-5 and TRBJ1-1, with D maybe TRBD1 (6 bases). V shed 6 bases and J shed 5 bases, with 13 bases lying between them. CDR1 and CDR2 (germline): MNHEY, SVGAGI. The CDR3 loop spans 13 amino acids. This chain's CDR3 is CASRRGQRTEAFF. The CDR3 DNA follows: TGTGCCAGCAGACGCGGACAGAGGACTGAAGCTTTCTTT.

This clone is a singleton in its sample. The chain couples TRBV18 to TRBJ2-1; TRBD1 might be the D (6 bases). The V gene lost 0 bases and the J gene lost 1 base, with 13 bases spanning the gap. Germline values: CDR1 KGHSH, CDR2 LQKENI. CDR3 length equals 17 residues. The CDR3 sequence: CASSPPTGSGSYNEQFF. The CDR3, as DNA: TGTGCCAGCTCACCACCCACAGGGTCTGGGTCCTACAATGAGCAGTTCTTC.

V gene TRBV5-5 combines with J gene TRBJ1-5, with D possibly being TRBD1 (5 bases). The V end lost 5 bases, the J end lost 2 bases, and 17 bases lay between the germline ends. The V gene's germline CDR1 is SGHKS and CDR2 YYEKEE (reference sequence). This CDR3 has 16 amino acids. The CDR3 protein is CASSFQGIVGNQPQHF. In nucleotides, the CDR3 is TGTGCCAGCAGTTTTCAGGGAATTGTTGGCAATCAGCCCCAGCATTTT.

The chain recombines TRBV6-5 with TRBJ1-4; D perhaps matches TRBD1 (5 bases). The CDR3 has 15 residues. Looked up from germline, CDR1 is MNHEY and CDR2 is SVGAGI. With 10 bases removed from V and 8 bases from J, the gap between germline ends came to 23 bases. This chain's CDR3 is CAIQFPRGGGEKLFF. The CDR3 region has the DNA TGTGCCATACAATTTCCCCGCGGGGGAGGCGAAAAACTGTTTTTT.

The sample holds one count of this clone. CDR3 nucleotide sequence: TGTGCCTGGAGTGCGGACTATGGCTACACCTTC. It specifies CAWSADYGYTF. This chain links TRBV30 with TRBJ1-2; no definite D call. From germline, CDR1 is GTSNPN and CDR2 SVGIG (reference sequence). This CDR3 spans 11 amino acids. Deletions cut 1 base from V and 3 bases from J, with 3 bases between.

CDR3 region: CSARMMGEQYF. CDR3 DNA: TGCAGTGCGAGGATGATGGGCGAGCAGTACTTC. The chain uses TRBV20-1 and TRBJ2-7; D gene unclear. The CDR3 runs to 11 residues. The V end lost 6 bases, the J end lost 6 bases, and 12 bases lay between the germline ends. Per the germline V gene, CDR1 is DFQATT and CDR2 is SNEGSKA (reference sequence).

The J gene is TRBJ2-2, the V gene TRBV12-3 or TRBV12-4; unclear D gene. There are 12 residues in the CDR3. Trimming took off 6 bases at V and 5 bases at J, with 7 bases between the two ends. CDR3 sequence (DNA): TGTGCCAGCAGACTCAGGACCGGGGAGCTGTTTTTT. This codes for CASRLRTGELFF.

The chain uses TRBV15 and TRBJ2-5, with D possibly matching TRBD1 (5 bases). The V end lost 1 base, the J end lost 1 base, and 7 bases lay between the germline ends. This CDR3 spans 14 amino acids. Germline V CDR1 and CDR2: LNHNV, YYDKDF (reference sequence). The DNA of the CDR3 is TGTGCCACCAGCAGAGGACAGACCCAAGAGACCCAGTACTTC. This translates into CATSRGQTQETQYF.

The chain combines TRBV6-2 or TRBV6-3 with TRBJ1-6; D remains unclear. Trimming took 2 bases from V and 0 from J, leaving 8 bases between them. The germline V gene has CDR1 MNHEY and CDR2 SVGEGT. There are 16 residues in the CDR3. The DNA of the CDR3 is TGTGCCAGCAGTTACCGGGGTAGCTCCTATAATTCACCCCTCCACTTT. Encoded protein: CASSYRGSSYNSPLHF.

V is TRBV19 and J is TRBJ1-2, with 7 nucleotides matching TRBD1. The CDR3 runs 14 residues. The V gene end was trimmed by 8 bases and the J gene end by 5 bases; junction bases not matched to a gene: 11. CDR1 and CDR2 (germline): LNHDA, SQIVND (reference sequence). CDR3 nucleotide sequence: TGTGCCAGTCGCGAGGGGGCGAGTTGGTATGGCTACACCTTC. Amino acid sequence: CASREGASWYGYTF. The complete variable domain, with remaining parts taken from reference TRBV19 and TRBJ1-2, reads DGGITQSPKYLFRKEGQNVTLSCEQNLNHDAMYWYRQDPGQGLRLIYYSQIVNDFQKGDIAEGYSVSREKKESFPLTVTSAQKNPTAFYLCASREGASWYGYTFGSGTRLTVV.